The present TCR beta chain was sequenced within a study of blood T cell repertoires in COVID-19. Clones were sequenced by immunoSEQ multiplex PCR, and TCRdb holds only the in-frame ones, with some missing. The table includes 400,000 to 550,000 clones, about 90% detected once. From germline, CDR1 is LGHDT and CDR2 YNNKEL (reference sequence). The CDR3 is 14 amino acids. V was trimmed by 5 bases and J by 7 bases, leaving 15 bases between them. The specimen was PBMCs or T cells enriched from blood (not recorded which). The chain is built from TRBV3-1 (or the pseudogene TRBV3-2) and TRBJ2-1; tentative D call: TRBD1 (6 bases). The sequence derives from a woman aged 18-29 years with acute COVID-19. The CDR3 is CASSAGTYHNEQFF. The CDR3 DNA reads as TGTGCCAGCAGCGCCGGGACATACCATAATGAGCAGTTCTTC.